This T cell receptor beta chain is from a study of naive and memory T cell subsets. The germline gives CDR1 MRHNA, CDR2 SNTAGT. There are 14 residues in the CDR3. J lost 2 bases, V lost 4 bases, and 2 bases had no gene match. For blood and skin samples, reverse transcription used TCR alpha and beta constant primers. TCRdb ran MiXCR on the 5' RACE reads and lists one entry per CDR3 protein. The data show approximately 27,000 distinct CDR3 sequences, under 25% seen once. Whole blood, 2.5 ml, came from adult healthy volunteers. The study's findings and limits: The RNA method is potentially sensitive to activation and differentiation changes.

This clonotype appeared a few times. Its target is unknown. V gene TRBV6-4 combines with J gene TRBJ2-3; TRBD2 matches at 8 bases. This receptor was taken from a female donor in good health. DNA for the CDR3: TGTGCCAGCAGTGCGGGGGGGCACACAGATACGCAGTATTTT. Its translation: CASSAGGHTDTQYF.